This T cell receptor beta chain originates from a study of neurological immune-mediated disorders (dated by TCRdb to the late 2010s). With regard to the full study: Peripheral blood TCR-beta repertoires from patients with HTLV-I-associated myelopathy (HAM/TSP), patients with multiple sclerosis, and healthy controls were compared in the study using UMI-based sequencing. Alongside PBMC samples, the set of some 98 TCR-beta libraries contained longitudinal samples, technical triplicates, and paired CD4+ and CD8+ T-cell subsets that had been sorted. The cohort comprised around 70 subjects: 14 HAM/TSP patients, around 34 multiple sclerosis patients and 20 or so healthy controls. What the work shows at the level of the full study, not this receptor alone: TCR clonal expansion was greatest in HAM/TSP patients and smallest in MS patients, who ranked below even healthy controls. No identical CDR3 amino acid sequences were shared among expanded clones across subjects, suggesting private TCR-beta repertoires in all groups.

cDNA synthesis used template-switch 5'RACE with a primer carrying a 10-nucleotide random unique molecular identifier tagging each TCR transcript. Every sequencing run covered 15-18 subjects and yielded more than 160 million TCR-beta sequences. Total RNA was extracted with the RNeasy kit. Using the KAPA Real-time Library Amplification kit, TCR-beta VDJ regions were amplified with primers for the TCR constant region and the 5'RACE anchor. Sample indexes and Illumina adaptors were added in a first PCR, and a second PCR then increased library yield. After Ampure bead purification, the TCR product of roughly 650 bp was size-selected on a 2% E-gel SizeSelection system. Library quality was checked on a Bioanalyzer, concentration was measured with Qubit, and libraries were quantified with the Kapa Library Quantification kit before pooling. Paired-end 2 x 150 bp sequencing of the libraries was performed on an Illumina HiSeq 2500. To increase sequence diversity, about 25-31% phiX was spiked into each library pool. The original methods were these. The UMI-based MiGEC pipeline processed quality-filtered reads and removed over 80% of raw TCR sequences during error correction. VDJ genes were aligned to IMGT germline references, and each clonotype was defined by a unique CDR3 amino acid sequence together with V-J genes. Clonal expansion, Shannon diversity and CDR3 relatedness (CalcPairwiseDistances, ClusterSamples) were evaluated with VDJtools, and phylogenetic trees were built with CLCbio workbench. A clone was classed as expanded if it had 8 or more unique UMIs, a cutoff based on coefficient-of-variation modelling across technical triplicates. TCRdb ran its own pipeline on the public reads, namely fastp trimming at Q25 and MiXCR clone calling, and kept in-frame beta chains. Each entry merges the rows of one CDR3 protein and shows their most common DNA and genes. None of the V and J calls come from the authors' own analysis; TCRdb made them. Counted in this sample were 25,000 to 35,000 distinct CDR3 sequences; around 20% of them appeared once. In total, the top ten clones hold 16% of the sample.

The healthy controls were volunteers from a blood bank in Maryland, USA. For the unsorted PBMC libraries, 2 million PBMCs were stored in RNAlater at -80 degrees C until RNA extraction and were used to generate the libraries. Peripheral blood was subjected to Ficoll-Hypaque density gradient centrifugation to isolate PBMCs, which were then cryopreserved in liquid nitrogen. This clonotype was found many times. The antigen it recognizes is unknown. The record has no base qualities; no much larger clone is one base away. Sequenced material: PBMCs. This TCR was recovered from a woman in her sixties or seventies in good health.

This receptor has the CDR3 CASSPIGLTEAFF. DNA sequence: TGTGCCAGCAGCCCGATAGGTCTAACTGAAGCTTTCTTT. The chain uses TRBV7-2 and TRBJ1-1, with an unclear D gene assignment. Sequences SGHTA (CDR1) and FQGNSA (CDR2) are obtained from the germline V gene. V is pared back by 5 bases and J by 5 bases, with 12 bases lying between the germline termini. The CDR3 holds 13 amino acids from the cysteine to the phenylalanine. Only CDR3 DNA remains: 39 bases, in frame from the first base.